This T cell receptor (beta chain) came from a study of cytomegalovirus exposure and HLA in healthy donors. Unrecorded immune exposure was likely among donors, who were nominally healthy when sampled. CDR1 and CDR2 from the germline V gene are SNHLY and FYNNEI. V was trimmed by 7 bases and J by 7 bases, leaving 14 bases between them. This CDR3 has 14 amino acids. Use of 60 Vbeta and 13 Jbeta primers characterized the PCR. Using immunoSEQ multiplex PCR, the repertoire was profiled, and TCRdb retains in-frame clones only, with some absent. The sample lists some 200,000 clones; around 81% were seen once. The sequence derives from a woman in her twenties or thirties in good health and CMV-seronegative. V gene TRBV2 combines with J gene TRBJ1-6; D perhaps matches TRBD1 (5 bases). Sequencing was done on a sample of PBMCs. CDR3 nucleotide sequence: TGTGCCAGCAAACTTGGGGCGGAAAATTCACCCCTCCACTTT. Translation gives CASKLGAENSPLHF. The entire variable domain, with the rest obtained from reference TRBV2 and TRBJ1-6, is as follows: EPEVTQTPSHQVTQMGQEVILRCVPISNHLYFYWYRQILGQKVEFLVSFYNNEISEKSEIFDDQFSVERPDGSNFTLKIRSTKLEDSAMYFCASKLGAENSPLHFGNGTRLTVT.